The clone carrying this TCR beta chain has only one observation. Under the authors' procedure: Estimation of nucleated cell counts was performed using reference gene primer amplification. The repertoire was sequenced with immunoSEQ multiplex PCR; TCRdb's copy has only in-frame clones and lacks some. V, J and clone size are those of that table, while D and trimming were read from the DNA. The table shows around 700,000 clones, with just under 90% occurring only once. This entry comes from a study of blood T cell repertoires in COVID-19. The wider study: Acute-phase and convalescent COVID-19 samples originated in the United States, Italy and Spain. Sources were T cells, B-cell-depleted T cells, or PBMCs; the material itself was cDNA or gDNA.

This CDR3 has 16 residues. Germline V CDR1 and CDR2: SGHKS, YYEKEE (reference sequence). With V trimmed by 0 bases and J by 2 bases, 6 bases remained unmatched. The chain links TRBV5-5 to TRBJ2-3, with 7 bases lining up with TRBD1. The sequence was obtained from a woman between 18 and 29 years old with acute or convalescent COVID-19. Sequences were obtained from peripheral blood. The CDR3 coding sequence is TGTGCCAGCAGCTTGGAGGACAGGCCGCCCACAGATACGCAGTATTTT. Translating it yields CASSLEDRPPTDTQYF.